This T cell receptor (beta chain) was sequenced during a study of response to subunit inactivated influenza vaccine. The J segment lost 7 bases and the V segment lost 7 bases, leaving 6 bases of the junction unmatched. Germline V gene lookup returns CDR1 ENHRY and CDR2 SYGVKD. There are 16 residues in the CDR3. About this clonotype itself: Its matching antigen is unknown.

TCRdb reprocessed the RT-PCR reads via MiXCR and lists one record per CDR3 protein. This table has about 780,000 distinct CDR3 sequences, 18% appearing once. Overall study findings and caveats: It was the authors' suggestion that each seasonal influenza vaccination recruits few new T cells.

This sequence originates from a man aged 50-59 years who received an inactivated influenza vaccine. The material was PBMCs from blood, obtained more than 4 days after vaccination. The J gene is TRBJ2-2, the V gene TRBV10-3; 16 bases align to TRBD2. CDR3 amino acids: CAITSGLAGGVGELFF. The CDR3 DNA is TGTGCCATCACCTCGGGACTAGCGGGGGGGGTCGGGGAGCTGTTTTTT.